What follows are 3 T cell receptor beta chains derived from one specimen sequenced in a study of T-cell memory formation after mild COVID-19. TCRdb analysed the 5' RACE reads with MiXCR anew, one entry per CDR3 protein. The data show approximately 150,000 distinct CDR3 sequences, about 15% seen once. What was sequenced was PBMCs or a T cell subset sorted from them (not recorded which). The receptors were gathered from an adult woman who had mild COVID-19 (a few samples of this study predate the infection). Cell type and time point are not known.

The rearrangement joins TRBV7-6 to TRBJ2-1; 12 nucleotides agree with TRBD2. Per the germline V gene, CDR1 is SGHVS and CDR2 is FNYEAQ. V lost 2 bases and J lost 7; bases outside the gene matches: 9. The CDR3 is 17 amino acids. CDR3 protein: CASSLILAGGIGNEQFF. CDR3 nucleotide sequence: TGTGCCAGCAGCTTAATACTAGCGGGGGGAATCGGGAATGAGCAGTTCTTC.

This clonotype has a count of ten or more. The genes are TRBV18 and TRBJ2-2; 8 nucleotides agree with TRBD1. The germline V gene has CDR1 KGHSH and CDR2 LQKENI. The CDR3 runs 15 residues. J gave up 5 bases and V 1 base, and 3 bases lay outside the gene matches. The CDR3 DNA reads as TGTGCCAGCTCACCACTCGGACAGGGTACCGGGGAGCTGTTTTTT. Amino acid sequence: CASSPLGQGTGELFF.

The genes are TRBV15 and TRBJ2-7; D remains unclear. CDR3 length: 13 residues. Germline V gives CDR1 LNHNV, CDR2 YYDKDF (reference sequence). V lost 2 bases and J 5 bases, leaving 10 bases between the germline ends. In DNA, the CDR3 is TGTGCCACCAGCAGAAAGGACGGAGACGAGCAGTACTTC. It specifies CATSRKDGDEQYF.